Listed below are T cell receptor beta chains from one sample, sequenced in a study of T cells after yellow fever vaccination. TCRdb fed the 5' RACE reads into MiXCR, producing one record per CDR3 protein. The data show 300,000 to 450,000 distinct CDR3 sequences, roughly 6.2% seen once. Material: PBMCs, obtained 5 days after the yellow fever booster vaccination. The receptors stem from a man aged 25 to 40 who received the YFV17D yellow fever vaccine. Each CDR3 is given without its conserved first and last residue.

V,CDR3
TRBV9,ATSREMNTEAF
TRBV7-2,ASSSSGFVQAY
TRBV12-3/TRBV12-4,ASSLGQPGANVLT
TRBV6-2/TRBV6-3,ASSYSQGAYGYT
TRBV20-1,SARGGPPHGETQY
TRBV20-1,SARDSYTDTQY
TRBV18,ASSSNRAANQETQY
TRBV5-4,ASSLRTVPYEQY
TRBV12-3/TRBV12-4,ASSLYAENIQY
TRBV20-1,SATPLAGITDTQY